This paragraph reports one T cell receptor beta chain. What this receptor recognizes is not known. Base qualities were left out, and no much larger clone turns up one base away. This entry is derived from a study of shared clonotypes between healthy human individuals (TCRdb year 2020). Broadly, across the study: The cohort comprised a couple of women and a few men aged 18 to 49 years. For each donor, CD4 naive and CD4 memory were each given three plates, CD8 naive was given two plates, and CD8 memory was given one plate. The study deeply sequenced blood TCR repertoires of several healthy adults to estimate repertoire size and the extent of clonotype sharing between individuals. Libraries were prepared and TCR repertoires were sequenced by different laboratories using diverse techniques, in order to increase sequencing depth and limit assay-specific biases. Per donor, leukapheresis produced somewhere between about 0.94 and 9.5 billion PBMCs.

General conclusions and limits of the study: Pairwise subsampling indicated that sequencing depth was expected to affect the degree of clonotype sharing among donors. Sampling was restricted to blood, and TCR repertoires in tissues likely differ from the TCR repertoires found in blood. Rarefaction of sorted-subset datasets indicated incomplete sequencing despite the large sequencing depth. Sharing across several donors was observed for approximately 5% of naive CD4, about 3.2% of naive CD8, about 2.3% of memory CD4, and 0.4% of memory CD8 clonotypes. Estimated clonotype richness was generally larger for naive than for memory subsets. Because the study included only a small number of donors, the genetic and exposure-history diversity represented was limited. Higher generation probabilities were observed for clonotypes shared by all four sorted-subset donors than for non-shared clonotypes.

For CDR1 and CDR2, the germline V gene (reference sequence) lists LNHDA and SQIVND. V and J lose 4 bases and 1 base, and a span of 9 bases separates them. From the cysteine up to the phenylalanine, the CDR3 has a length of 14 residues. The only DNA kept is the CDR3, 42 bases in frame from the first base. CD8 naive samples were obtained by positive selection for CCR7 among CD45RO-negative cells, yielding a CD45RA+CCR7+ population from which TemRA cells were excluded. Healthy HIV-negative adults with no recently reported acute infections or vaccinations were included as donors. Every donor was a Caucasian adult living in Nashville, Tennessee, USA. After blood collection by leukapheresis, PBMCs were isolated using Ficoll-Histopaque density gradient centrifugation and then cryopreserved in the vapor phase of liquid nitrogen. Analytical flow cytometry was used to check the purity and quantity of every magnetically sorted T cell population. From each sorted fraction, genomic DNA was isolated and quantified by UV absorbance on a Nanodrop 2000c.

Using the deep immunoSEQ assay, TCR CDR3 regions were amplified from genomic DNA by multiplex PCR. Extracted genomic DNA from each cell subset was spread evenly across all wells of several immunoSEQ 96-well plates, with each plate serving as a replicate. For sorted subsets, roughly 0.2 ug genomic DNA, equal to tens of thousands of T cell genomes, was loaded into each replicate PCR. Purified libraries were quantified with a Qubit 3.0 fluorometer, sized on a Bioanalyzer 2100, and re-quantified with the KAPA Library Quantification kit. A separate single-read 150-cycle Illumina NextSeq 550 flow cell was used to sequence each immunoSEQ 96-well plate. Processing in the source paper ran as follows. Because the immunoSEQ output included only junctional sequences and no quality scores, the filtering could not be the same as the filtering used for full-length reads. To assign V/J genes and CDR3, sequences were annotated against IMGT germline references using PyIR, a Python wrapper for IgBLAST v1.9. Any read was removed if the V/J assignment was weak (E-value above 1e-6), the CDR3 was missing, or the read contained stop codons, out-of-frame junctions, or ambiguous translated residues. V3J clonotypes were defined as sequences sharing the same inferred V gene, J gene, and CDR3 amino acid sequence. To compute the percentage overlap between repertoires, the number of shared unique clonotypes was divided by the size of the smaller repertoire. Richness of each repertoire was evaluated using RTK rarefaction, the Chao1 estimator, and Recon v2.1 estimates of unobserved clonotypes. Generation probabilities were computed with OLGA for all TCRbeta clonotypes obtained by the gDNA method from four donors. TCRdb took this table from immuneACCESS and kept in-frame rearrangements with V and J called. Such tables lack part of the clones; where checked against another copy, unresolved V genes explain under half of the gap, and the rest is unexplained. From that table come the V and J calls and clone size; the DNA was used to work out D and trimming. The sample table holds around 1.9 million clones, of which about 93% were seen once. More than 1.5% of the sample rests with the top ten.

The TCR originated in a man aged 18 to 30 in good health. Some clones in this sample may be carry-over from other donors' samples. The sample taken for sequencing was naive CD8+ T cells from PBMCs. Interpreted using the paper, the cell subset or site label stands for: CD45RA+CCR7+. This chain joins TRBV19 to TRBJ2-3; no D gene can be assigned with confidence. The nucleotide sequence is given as TGTGCCAGTAGTACCCCCGACCGCACAGATACGCAGTATTTT. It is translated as CASSTPDRTDTQYF.